A selection of T cell receptor beta chains follows, all from one sample in a study of blood T cell repertoires in COVID-19. This table comes from immunoSEQ multiplex PCR, and its TCRdb copy is limited to in-frame clones, with some not included. The table records 150,000 to 250,000 clones, 75% to 90% of them present only once. Sequencing was done on a sample of PBMCs or T cells enriched from blood (not recorded which). The receptors stem from a woman in her twenties or thirties who had recovered from COVID-19. Each CDR3 is given with its conserved first and last residue. Fields, in order: J gene, D gene, clone size, CDR3 length, V gene, CDR3 protein, CDR3 DNA. D genes are given only for firm matches. Clone size is shown for a subset of rows, as once, few, many or a class of expanded clone.

J gene: TRBJ2-2
D gene: NA
clone size: NA
CDR3 length: 15
V gene: TRBV4-3
CDR3 protein: CASSQGGRRPGELFF
CDR3 DNA: TGCGCCAGCAGCCAGGGTGGTCGGCGGCCCGGGGAGCTGTTTTTT

J gene: TRBJ2-4
D gene: TRBD2
clone size: NA
CDR3 length: 14
V gene: TRBV30
CDR3 protein: CAWKGRGGLDIQYF
CDR3 DNA: TGTGCCTGGAAAGGGCGGGGGGGCCTGGACATTCAGTACTTC

J gene: TRBJ2-2
D gene: NA
clone size: NA
CDR3 length: 16
V gene: TRBV4-3
CDR3 protein: CASSRDRDTNTGELFF
CDR3 DNA: TGCGCCAGCAGCCGGGACCGGGACACGAACACCGGGGAGCTGTTTTTT

J gene: TRBJ1-1
D gene: TRBD1
clone size: NA
CDR3 length: 21
V gene: TRBV6-2/TRBV6-3
CDR3 protein: CASSYLVHWDSSTTKNTEAFF
CDR3 DNA: TGTGCCAGCAGTTACCTAGTACATTGGGACAGCTCAACCACCAAGAACACTGAAGCTTTCTTT

J gene: TRBJ2-1
D gene: NA
clone size: once
CDR3 length: 14
V gene: TRBV6-2/TRBV6-3
CDR3 protein: CASSYFGGQGEQFF
CDR3 DNA: TGTGCCAGCAGTTACTTCGGGGGGCAAGGTGAGCAGTTCTTC

J gene: TRBJ2-5
D gene: TRBD2
clone size: NA
CDR3 length: 16
V gene: TRBV20-1
CDR3 protein: CSASSGGAPYQETQYF
CDR3 DNA: TGCAGTGCAAGTAGCGGGGGGGCCCCCTACCAAGAGACCCAGTACTTC

J gene: TRBJ1-2
D gene: NA
clone size: NA
CDR3 length: 13
V gene: TRBV10-3
CDR3 protein: CAISESGDYGYTF
CDR3 DNA: TGTGCCATCAGTGAGAGCGGGGACTATGGCTACACCTTC

J gene: TRBJ2-5
D gene: NA
clone size: NA
CDR3 length: 13
V gene: TRBV19
CDR3 protein: CASSISYRETQYF
CDR3 DNA: TGTGCCAGTAGTATATCCTACAGAGAGACCCAGTACTTC

J gene: TRBJ1-4
D gene: TRBD1
clone size: NA
CDR3 length: 17
V gene: TRBV9
CDR3 protein: CASSRSPTGGTNEKLFF
CDR3 DNA: TGTGCCAGCAGCCGATCACCCACAGGGGGAACTAATGAAAAACTGTTTTTT

J gene: TRBJ1-5
D gene: NA
clone size: once
CDR3 length: 13
V gene: TRBV6-2/TRBV6-3
CDR3 protein: CASSSQGWQPQHF
CDR3 DNA: TGTGCCAGCAGTAGTCAGGGGTGGCAGCCCCAGCATTTT

J gene: TRBJ1-4
D gene: NA
clone size: NA
CDR3 length: 15
V gene: TRBV4-3
CDR3 protein: CASSASRATNEKLFF
CDR3 DNA: TGCGCCAGCAGCGCCAGCCGAGCGACTAATGAAAAACTGTTTTTT

J gene: TRBJ1-5
D gene: TRBD1
clone size: few
CDR3 length: 14
V gene: TRBV19
CDR3 protein: CASRIGQGGQPQHF
CDR3 DNA: TGTGCCAGTAGGATCGGACAGGGGGGTCAGCCCCAGCATTTT

J gene: TRBJ1-1
D gene: TRBD1
clone size: NA
CDR3 length: 16
V gene: TRBV5-1
CDR3 protein: CASSLGPGGLDTEAFF
CDR3 DNA: TGCGCCAGCAGCTTGGGGCCAGGGGGCTTGGACACTGAAGCTTTCTTT

J gene: TRBJ2-1
D gene: TRBD2
clone size: NA
CDR3 length: 20
V gene: TRBV4-3
CDR3 protein: CASSQHAGTSGRRGYNEQFF
CDR3 DNA: TGCGCCAGCAGCCAACATGCCGGAACTAGCGGGAGAAGGGGCTACAATGAGCAGTTCTTC